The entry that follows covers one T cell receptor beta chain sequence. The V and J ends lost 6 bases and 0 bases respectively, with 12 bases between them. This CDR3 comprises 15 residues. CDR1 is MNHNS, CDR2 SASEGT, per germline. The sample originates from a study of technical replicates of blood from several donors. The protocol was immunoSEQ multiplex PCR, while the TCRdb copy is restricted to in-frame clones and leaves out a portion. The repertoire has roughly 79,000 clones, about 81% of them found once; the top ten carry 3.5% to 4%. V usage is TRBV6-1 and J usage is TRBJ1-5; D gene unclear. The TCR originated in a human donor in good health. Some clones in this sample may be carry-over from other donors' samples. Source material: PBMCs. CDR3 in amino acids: CASRAEPYSNQPQHF. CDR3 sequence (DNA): TGTGCCAGCAGGGCGGAACCCTATAGCAATCAGCCCCAGCATTTT.